A single sample is the source of the 6 T cell receptor beta chains below, sequenced in a study of shared clonotypes between healthy human individuals. The data were produced by immunoSEQ multiplex PCR, yet TCRdb's version contains in-frame clones alone and is incomplete. Among roughly 1.5 million clones listed, around 98% were seen once. Sequenced: naive CD4+ T cells sorted from blood. Subset here: CD45RA+ positively selected. The receptors were sampled from a man aged 25 to 40 in good health.

The V call is TRBV5-1, the J call TRBJ2-7; possibly TRBD2 for D (6 bases). This CDR3 has 16 residues. V lost 5 bases, J lost 3 bases, and 21 bases lay in between. CDR1 and CDR2 (germline): SGHRS, YFSETQ. The CDR3: CASSLPGPQTSYEQYF. The CDR3 DNA is TGCGCCAGCAGTCTTCCGGGACCCCAGACTAGCTACGAGCAGTACTTC. The full variable domain, rest sourced from reference TRBV5-1 and TRBJ2-7, is KAGVTQTPRYLIKTRGQQVTLSCSPISGHRSVSWYQQTPGQGLQFLFEYFSETQRNKGNFPGRFSGRQFSNSRSEMNVSTLELGDSALYLCASSLPGPQTSYEQYFGPGTRLTVT.

This clone was recorded only once. The chain recombines TRBV7-2 with TRBJ2-1, with D tentatively TRBD2 (6 bases). Trimming left V 5 bases short and J 8 bases short, with 10 bases between. Germline V gene lookup returns CDR1 SGHTA and CDR2 FQGNSA. The CDR3 is 12 residues long. The DNA for the CDR3 is TGTGCCAGCAGCCGCCGGGGGTATGAGCAGTTCTTC. Translated, it gives CASSRRGYEQFF.

The J gene is TRBJ2-1, the V gene TRBV7-9; unclear D gene. The germline V gene encodes CDR1 SEHNR and CDR2 FQNEAQ (reference sequence). Deletions cut 4 bases from V and 0 bases from J, with 10 bases between. This CDR3 contains 15 residues. The CDR3 region has the DNA TGTGCCAGCAGCTCCTCCATGGGCTCCTACAATGAGCAGTTCTTC. Translation: CASSSSMGSYNEQFF.

This chain joins TRBV7-3 and TRBJ2-7; TRBD1 aligns across 8 bases. Per the germline V gene, CDR1 is SGHTA and CDR2 is FQGTGA. CDR3 size: 17 residues. The J segment lost 6 bases and the V segment lost 3 bases, leaving 16 bases of the junction unmatched. This chain's CDR3 is CASSFLGLDRVLGEQYF. The CDR3 DNA reads as TGTGCCAGCAGCTTTTTAGGTTTGGACAGGGTTTTAGGCGAGCAGTACTTC.

This rearrangement joins TRBV5-1 to TRBJ1-1, with no clear D. CDR3 size: 15 residues. CDR1 SGHRS and CDR2 YFSETQ come from the germline V gene. V lost 4 bases and J lost 2, with 15 bases in between. In DNA form, the CDR3 reads TGCGCCAGCAGCCTGGGATCTGGAACCAACACTGAAGCTTTCTTT. It is translated as CASSLGSGTNTEAFF.

The CDR3 DNA sequence: TGTGCCAGCAGTGAAAGGTGGCCAGGGGTATACAATGAGCAGTTCTTC. Protein: CASSERWPGVYNEQFF. The gene calls are TRBV25-1 and TRBJ2-1; D perhaps matches TRBD1 (6 bases). The V gene's germline CDR1 is MGHDK and CDR2 SYGVNS. V lost 2 bases to trimming and J lost 4 bases, with 15 bases between them. This CDR3 contains 16 residues. Full variable domain (outside the CDR3, taken from reference TRBV25-1 and TRBJ2-1): EADIYQTPRYLVIGTGKKITLECSQTMGHDKMYWYQQDPGMELHLIHYSYGVNSTEKGDLSSESTVSRIRTEHFPLTLESARPSHTSQYLCASSERWPGVYNEQFFGPGTRLTVL.